The entry below describes one TCR beta chain. The target antigen is unknown. This record comes from a study of T cells in narcolepsy. About the research overall: Donors had narcolepsy type 1 or type 2, or were healthy controls.

Per germline, CDR1 SGHDT and CDR2 YYEEEE. The length of the CDR3 is 15 residues. Losses at the gene ends were 5 bases for V and 5 bases for J; bases not matched to a gene: 11. General study findings and limits: Autoreactive clone sequences were missing from some blood memory CD4+ repertoires.

The method was immunoSEQ multiplex PCR; TCRdb's version includes in-frame clones alone and lacks a portion of them. The table has some 37,000 clones, approximately 85% seen once. The clonotype comes from a human donor with narcolepsy. Sequenced material: CD45RA- memory CD4+ T cells from PBMCs. V gene TRBV5-6 combines with J gene TRBJ2-7, with TRBD1 matching 9 bases. The CDR3 spells CASRPPGQGSHEQYF. The CDR3 coding sequence is TGTGCCAGCAGACCCCCCGGACAGGGGTCCCACGAGCAGTACTTC.